This TCR beta chain was sequenced during a study of cytomegalovirus exposure and HLA in healthy donors. Findings and caveats of the study: CMV serostatus was the only recorded immune exposure for donors. The authors confirmed in vitro that a few CMV-associated chains were specific for CMV antigens. In a later analysis, HLA-associated TCR beta chains were more clonally expanded than equally common others.

Note on this clone: Antigen unknown.

V lost 4 bases and J 0 bases, leaving 7 bases between the germline ends. Germline V gene lookup returns CDR1 SGHDN and CDR2 FVKESK. The CDR3 runs to 13 residues. Primers: 60 Vbeta forward and 13 Jbeta reverse. Produced via immunoSEQ multiplex PCR; TCRdb's table is partial and in-frame only. This sample has over 150,000 clones, with 84% found just once. The sequence was obtained from a girl aged 5-17 years in good health and CMV-seropositive. The chain has TRBV14 and TRBJ2-7, with TRBD2 as a possible D gene (5 bases). Input material: PBMCs. CDR3 amino acids: CASSRRDSYEQYF. CDR3 in DNA: TGTGCCAGCAGCCGCCGGGACTCCTACGAGCAGTACTTC. The entire variable domain, with the rest obtained from reference TRBV14 and TRBJ2-7, is as follows: EAGVTQFPSHSVIEKGQTVTLRCDPISGHDNLYWYRRVMGKEIKFLLHFVKESKQDESGMPNNRFLAERTGGTYSTLKVQPAELEDSGVYFCASSRRDSYEQYFGPGTRLTVT.